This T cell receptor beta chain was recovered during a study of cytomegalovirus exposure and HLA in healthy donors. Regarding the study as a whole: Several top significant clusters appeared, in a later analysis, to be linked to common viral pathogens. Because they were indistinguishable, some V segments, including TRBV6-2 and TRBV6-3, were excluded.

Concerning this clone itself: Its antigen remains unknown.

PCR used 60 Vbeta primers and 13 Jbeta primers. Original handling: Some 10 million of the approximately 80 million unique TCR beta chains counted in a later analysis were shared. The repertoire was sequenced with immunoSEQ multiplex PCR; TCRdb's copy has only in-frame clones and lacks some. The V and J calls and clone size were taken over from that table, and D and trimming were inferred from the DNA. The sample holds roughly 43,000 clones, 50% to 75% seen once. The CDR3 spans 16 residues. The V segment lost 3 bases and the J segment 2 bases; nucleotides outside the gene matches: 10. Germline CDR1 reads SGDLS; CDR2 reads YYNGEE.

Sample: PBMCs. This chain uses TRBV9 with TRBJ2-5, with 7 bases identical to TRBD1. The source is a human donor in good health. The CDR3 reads CASSAVWAGGQETQYF. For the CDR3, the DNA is TGTGCCAGCAGCGCCGTATGGGCAGGGGGACAAGAGACCCAGTACTTC.